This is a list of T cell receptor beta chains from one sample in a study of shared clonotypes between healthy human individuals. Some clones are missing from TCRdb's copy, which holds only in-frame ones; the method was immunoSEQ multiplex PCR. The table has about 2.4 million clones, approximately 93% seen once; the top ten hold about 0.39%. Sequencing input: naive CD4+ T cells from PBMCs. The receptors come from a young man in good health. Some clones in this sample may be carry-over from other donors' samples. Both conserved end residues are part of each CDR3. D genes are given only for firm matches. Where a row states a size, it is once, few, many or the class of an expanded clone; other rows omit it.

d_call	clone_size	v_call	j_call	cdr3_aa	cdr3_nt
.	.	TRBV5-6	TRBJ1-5	CASSLTGKNQPQHF	TGTGCCAGCAGCCTCACCGGAAAAAATCAGCCCCAGCATTTT
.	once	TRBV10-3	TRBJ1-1	CAISEPGGVGTEAFF	TGTGCCATCAGTGAGCCGGGGGGCGTAGGAACTGAAGCTTTCTTT
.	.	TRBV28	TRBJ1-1	CASSLLDGVGTEAFF	TGTGCCAGCAGTTTACTCGACGGGGTAGGCACTGAAGCTTTCTTT
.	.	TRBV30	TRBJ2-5	CASGEETQYF	TGTGCCTCCGGCGAGGAGACCCAGTACTTC
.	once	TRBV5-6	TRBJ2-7	CASSLFQIGSSYEQYF	TGTGCCAGCAGCTTGTTTCAAATCGGGTCGTCCTACGAGCAGTACTTC
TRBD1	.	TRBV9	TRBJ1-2	CASSVGQGAYGYTF	TGTGCCAGCAGCGTAGGGCAGGGGGCTTACGGCTACACCTTC
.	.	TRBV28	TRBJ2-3	CASSDSLTDTQYF	TGTGCCAGTTCGGACAGTCTCACAGATACGCAGTATTTT
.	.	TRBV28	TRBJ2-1	CASTSPPGELETFF	TGTGCCAGCACCTCCCCCCCCGGGGAACTAGAGACGTTCTTC
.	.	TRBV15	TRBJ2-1	CATSRSGIFDDYNEQFF	TGTGCCACCAGCAGATCCGGGATTTTTGACGACTACAATGAGCAGTTCTTC
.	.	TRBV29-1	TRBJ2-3	CSGDVGTDTQYF	TGCAGCGGGGATGTGGGTACAGATACGCAGTATTTT
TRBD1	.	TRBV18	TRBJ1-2	CASSQESGGLYGYTF	TGTGCCAGCTCGCAAGAATCAGGGGGACTCTATGGCTACACCTTC
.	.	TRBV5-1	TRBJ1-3	CASSLGTAGNTIYF	TGCGCCAGCAGCTTGGGGACCGCCGGAAACACCATATATTTT
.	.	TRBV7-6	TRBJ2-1	CASSSSHGEGEQFF	TGTGCCAGCAGCTCCTCACACGGGGAAGGTGAGCAGTTCTTC
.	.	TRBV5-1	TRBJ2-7	CASSLPGYEQYF	TGCGCCAGCAGCCTCCCGGGATACGAGCAGTACTTC
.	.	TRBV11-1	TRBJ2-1	CASSRSNEQFF	TGTGCCAGCAGCAGGAGTAATGAGCAGTTCTTC
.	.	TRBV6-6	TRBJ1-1	CAARMNTEAFF	TGTGCGGCCCGGATGAACACTGAAGCTTTCTTT